The 20 T cell receptor beta chains presented below share a single source sample, sequenced in a study of response to subunit inactivated influenza vaccine. TCRdb used MiXCR to reprocess the RT-PCR reads, holding one entry per CDR3 protein. This table has 450,000 to 500,000 distinct CDR3 sequences, 10% to 11% appearing once. Sample: PBMCs from blood, taken roughly 6 weeks after vaccination. These receptors originate from a man in his fifties or sixties who received an inactivated influenza vaccine.

The CDR3 loop is CASSPGQGLSGANVLTF. The CDR3 DNA reads TGTGCCAGCAGTCCCGGACAGGGCCTCTCTGGGGCCAACGTCCTGACTTTC. The chain is built from TRBV6-2 or TRBV6-3 and TRBJ2-6; 8 bases line up with TRBD1. CDR1 is MNHEY and CDR2 is SVGEGT in the germline V gene. The CDR3 is 17 residues long. V gave up 5 bases and J gave up 0 bases; unmatched junction bases: 6.

This clonotype was detected many times. The chain combines TRBV4-3 with TRBJ2-1, with D perhaps TRBD2 (6 bases). Deletions cut 0 bases from V and 4 bases from J, with 10 bases between. The CDR3 is 15 residues long. Germline CDR1 is LGHNA and CDR2 is YSLEER. CDR3 nucleotides: TGCGCCAGCAGCCAAGATAGCGCGGGGTACAATGAGCAGTTCTTC. Its protein product is CASSQDSAGYNEQFF.

There are a few counts of this clonotype. This chain links TRBV20-1 with TRBJ2-7; D is uncertain. CDR1 DFQATT and CDR2 SNEGSKA come from the germline V gene (reference sequence). Trimming left V 3 bases short and J 2 bases short, with 14 bases between. The CDR3 runs 14 residues. The CDR3 here is CSASPVTTTYEQYF. The CDR3 region has the DNA TGCAGTGCTAGTCCTGTCACTACCACCTACGAGCAGTACTTC.

This clonotype has at least ten counts. This chain links TRBV28 with TRBJ2-7, with TRBD1 matching over 7 bases. Germline lookup yields CDR1 MDHEN and CDR2 SYDVKM. This CDR3 is 17 amino acids long. V shed 2 bases, J shed 2 bases, and the junction held 12 bases outside the gene matches. CDR3 protein: CASSLRSLGQLTYEQYF. The CDR3 DNA reads as TGTGCCAGCAGTTTAAGGTCCCTGGGACAGCTAACCTACGAGCAGTACTTC.

The V call is TRBV24-1, the J call TRBJ2-2; D gene uncertain. V was pared by 5 bases and J by 6 bases, with 21 bases between. In germline, CDR1 is KGHDR, CDR2 SFDVKD. This CDR3 comprises 17 residues. This CDR3 is CATSALGSPGKSGELFF. In DNA form, the CDR3 reads TGTGCCACCAGTGCCCTGGGCTCTCCCGGCAAGTCCGGGGAGCTGTTTTTT.

The V and J genes are TRBV30 and TRBJ1-2; no reliable D call. Germline V lookup: CDR1 GTSNPN, CDR2 SVGIG (reference sequence). This CDR3 region has 12 residues. V lost 4 bases and J lost 3, with 9 bases in between. The CDR3 DNA follows: TGTGCCTGGATGCAGTATGACTATGGCTACACCTTC. It translates to CAWMQYDYGYTF.

The rearrangement joins TRBV7-8 to TRBJ2-3, with 9 nucleotides matching TRBD2. This CDR3 has 15 amino acids. CDR1 and CDR2 from the germline V gene are SGHVS and FQNEAQ. V dropped 5 bases and J dropped 1; count of bases not matched to a gene: 4. CDR3 nucleotides: TGTGCCAGCAGCCGCGGGGGGGGAGGCACAGATACGCAGTATTTT. Translation gives CASSRGGGGTDTQYF.

The gene calls are TRBV29-1 and TRBJ2-2, with D possibly TRBD1 on 5 matching bases. From germline, CDR1 is SQVTM and CDR2 ANQGSEA. CDR3 length: 14 amino acids. V shed 4 bases and J shed 0 bases, with 9 bases lying between them. DNA of the CDR3: TGCAGCGTTGGGCTGACAGCGAACACCGGGGAGCTGTTTTTT. As protein: CSVGLTANTGELFF.

This clonotype was seen only a few times. This rearrangement joins TRBV5-1 to TRBJ1-6; 8 positions agree with TRBD1. V shed 2 bases and J 9 bases; nucleotides not matched to a gene: 4. The germline CDR1 and CDR2 sequences are SGHRS and YFSETQ. CDR3 length: 14 amino acids. CDR3 sequence reads: CASSFGQGSSPLHF. The CDR3 DNA reads as TGCGCCAGCAGCTTTGGACAGGGAAGTTCACCCCTCCACTTT.

The table lists this clonotype with many counts. The chain joins TRBV10-2 to TRBJ1-4; perhaps TRBD1 as D (6 bases). CDR3 length: 17 amino acids. The V gene's germline CDR1 is WSHSY and CDR2 SAAADI. V lost 4 bases and J 0 bases, leaving 15 bases between the germline ends. CDR3: CASSAGHLLATNEKLFF. The CDR3 region has the DNA TGCGCCAGCAGTGCGGGACACCTCCTTGCAACTAATGAAAAACTGTTTTTT.

This clonotype has only a few counts. The rearrangement uses TRBV20-1 and TRBJ2-1; 7 nucleotides line up with TRBD2. This CDR3 has 14 residues. Germline CDR1 and CDR2: DFQATT and SNEGSKA (reference sequence). V lost 6 bases and J lost 5; bases outside the gene matches: 10. The CDR3 sequence is CSASRAGSHNEQFF. The CDR3 nucleotides are TGCAGTGCGTCCCGAGCGGGAAGCCACAATGAGCAGTTCTTC.

In this sample, this clonotype turned up a few times. The V gene is TRBV7-9, the J gene TRBJ1-1, with 10 bases fitting TRBD1. The CDR3 is 15 residues long. The junction had 2 bases not matched to a gene; V was cut back by 4 bases and J by 0 bases. Per the germline V gene, CDR1 is SEHNR and CDR2 is FQNEAQ (reference sequence). This chain's CDR3 is CASSSGQGVNTEAFF. CDR3 nucleotide sequence: TGTGCCAGCAGCTCCGGACAGGGGGTGAACACTGAAGCTTTCTTT. The full variable domain, its missing parts supplied by reference TRBV7-9 and TRBJ1-1, is DTGVSQNPRHKITKRGQNVTFRCDPISEHNRLYWYRQTLGQGPEFLTYFQNEAQLEKSRLLSDRFSAERPKGSFSTLEIQRTEQGDSAMYLCASSSGQGVNTEAFFGQGTRLTVV.

This clonotype was seen more than once but under ten times. The chain carries TRBV12-3 or TRBV12-4 and TRBJ1-5; 12 bases are a match to TRBD1. The CDR3 has 15 amino acids. V shed 5 bases and J 6 bases; nucleotides not matched to a gene: 5. The CDR3 is CASSPGTGGGQPQHF. CDR3 bases: TGTGCCAGCAGTCCAGGGACAGGGGGCGGTCAGCCCCAGCATTTT.

This chain joins TRBV25-1 and TRBJ2-1; D gene ambiguous. The CDR3 is 14 amino acids. V lost 3 bases and J lost 4, with 10 bases in between. Germline V gene sequence: CDR1 MGHDK, CDR2 SYGVNS. CDR3 in amino acids: CASSEETPYNEQFF. The CDR3 nucleotides read TGTGCCAGCAGTGAGGAGACACCTTACAATGAGCAGTTCTTC.

The V gene is TRBV10-3, the J gene TRBJ1-5, with D uncertain. CDR1 and CDR2 (germline): ENHRY, SYGVKD. The CDR3 totals 13 residues. V was clipped by 4 bases and J by 3 bases, with 7 bases between them. CDR3 sequence (DNA): TGTGCCATCAGTGTCCGCGACAATCAGCCCCAGCATTTT. This sequence encodes CAISVRDNQPQHF.

This clonotype was picked up a small number of times. The V and J genes are TRBV7-9 and TRBJ2-2; the match to TRBD2 covers 13 bases. V shed 6 bases, J shed 5 bases, and the junction held 3 bases outside the gene matches. The CDR3 has 15 residues. Germline V lookup: CDR1 SEHNR, CDR2 FQNEAQ (reference sequence). CDR3 in amino acids: CASRQTSGRTGELFF. In DNA, the CDR3 is TGTGCCAGCAGGCAGACTAGCGGGAGGACCGGGGAGCTGTTTTTT. The full variable domain, rest sourced from reference TRBV7-9 and TRBJ2-2, is DTGVSQNPRHKITKRGQNVTFRCDPISEHNRLYWYRQTLGQGPEFLTYFQNEAQLEKSRLLSDRFSAERPKGSFSTLEIQRTEQGDSAMYLCASRQTSGRTGELFFGEGSRLTVL.

This clonotype was found many times. One junction end disagrees with the germline gene, perhaps due to a read error. The V call is TRBV5-1, the J call TRBJ2-5; the D gene could be TRBD1 or TRBD2 (7 bases each). The length of the CDR3 is 13 residues. Germline loops: CDR1 SGHRS, CDR2 YFSETQ. The CDR3 protein is CASSLGGGETQYF. CDR3 sequence (DNA): TGTGCCAGCAGTTTGGGAGGGGGCGAGACCCAGTACTTC.

This clonotype has at least ten counts. The chain carries TRBV28 and TRBJ1-2, with 7 bases identical to TRBD1. J gave up 7 bases and V 4 bases, and 9 bases lay outside the gene matches. CDR1 and CDR2 (germline): MDHEN, SYDVKM. CDR3 length: 14 residues. The CDR3 spells CASSSSWDSSGYTF. The CDR3 region has the DNA TGTGCCAGCAGTTCTAGTTGGGACAGCTCTGGCTACACCTTC.

The table lists this clonotype with many counts. V gene TRBV12-3 or TRBV12-4 combines with J gene TRBJ1-3, with D hard to call. The CDR3 loop spans 12 amino acids. V gave up 3 bases and J gave up 1 base, with 1 base separating them. The chain's CDR3 is CASSFSGNTIYF. In nucleotides, the CDR3 is TGTGCCAGCAGTTTTTCTGGAAACACCATATATTTT.

This chain joins TRBV5-1 and TRBJ2-5, with 12 bases lining up with TRBD2. Trimming took 0 bases from V and 1 from J; bases not matched to a gene: 1. Looked up from germline, CDR1 is SGHRS and CDR2 is YFSETQ. The CDR3 runs to 16 residues. CDR3 sequence reads: CASSLGTSGAQETQYF. The CDR3 coding sequence is TGCGCCAGCAGCTTGGGGACTAGCGGGGCCCAAGAGACCCAGTACTTC.